This T cell receptor (beta chain) was identified in a study of blood T cells in healthy people across ages. This CDR3 region has 21 residues. Germline V gives CDR1 LGHNA, CDR2 YNFKEQ. On this clonotype: One junction end does not reproduce the germline sequence, and a read error may be involved.

With a J-beta primer mix and a sample-barcoded 5' primer, a second PCR ran 7 to 11 cycles. In TCRdb, the 5' RACE reads were re-called with MiXCR into one record per CDR3 protein. This table holds 700,000 to 850,000 distinct CDR3 sequences, around half found once. Sequenced input: blood. This chain links TRBV4-2 with TRBJ2-1; TRBD2 matches at 12 bases. This clonotype was obtained from a man older than 75 in good health. CDR3 bases: TGTGCCAGCGGCCAAGTGACCCCGGGACTAGCGGGTCCTAGCTCCTACAATGAGCAGTTCTTC. Translated: CASGQVTPGLAGPSSYNEQFF.